The next 28 T cell receptor beta chains were all read from a single sample in a study of Ad26.COV2.S vaccination and SARS-CoV-2 variants. TCRdb's table, derived via immunoSEQ multiplex PCR, lists solely in-frame clones and lacks some. The repertoire includes 300,000 to 450,000 clones, roughly 81% of them detected once, and roughly 3.1% sits in the top ten. As for treatment: roughly 19 received Ad26.COV2.S at low or high dose, single or two shots; five or six received placebo; per-sample allocation not given. Sampling took place 63 days after the first vaccine or placebo injection. The starting material was peripheral blood, obtained in a trial of Ad26.COV2.S vaccine versus placebo. The source is a person aged 18 to 59 who received the Ad26.COV2.S COVID-19 vaccine or a placebo.

The chain recombines TRBV7-2 with TRBJ2-5; 8 bases align to TRBD2. CDR3 length: 13 amino acids. The germline gives CDR1 SGHTA, CDR2 FQGNSA. V was pared by 0 bases and J by 8 bases, with 2 bases of the junction left unmatched. The CDR3 region has the DNA TGTGCCAGCAGCTTAGCTAGCGGGATAACCCAGTACTTC. This sequence encodes CASSLASGITQYF.

V and J are TRBV18 and TRBJ2-1; 9 positions match TRBD2. CDR1 is KGHSH, CDR2 LQKENI, per germline. V dropped 4 bases and J dropped 8; count of bases not matched to a gene: 9. The CDR3 is 15 residues long. The CDR3, as DNA: TGTGCCAGCTCACTGGGCGCGGGAGGGCCAGATGAGCAGTTCTTC. Amino acid sequence: CASSLGAGGPDEQFF.

The CDR3 DNA follows: TGTGCCAGCAGTATGGGACTAGCGGGAGGTGAGCAGTTCTTC. Residues: CASSMGLAGGEQFF. The chain joins TRBV6-2 or TRBV6-3 to TRBJ2-1, with 15 bases fitting TRBD2. Trimming at V came to 5 bases and at J to 9 bases, leaving 2 bases not matched to a gene. The CDR3 covers 14 residues. CDR1 is MNHEY and CDR2 is SVGEGT in the germline V gene.

As for this clone: Other nucleotide sequences in the sample specify the same CDR3. V is TRBV3-1 (or the pseudogene TRBV3-2) and J is TRBJ2-3; 10 positions agree with TRBD2. CDR1 LGHDT and CDR2 YNNKEL come from the germline V gene (reference sequence). This CDR3 is built from 15 residues. Losses at the gene ends were 4 bases for V and 5 bases for J; bases not matched to a gene: 6. The CDR3 here is CASSPTSGVRDTQYF. CDR3 in DNA: TGTGCCAGCAGCCCAACTAGCGGGGTAAGAGATACGCAGTATTTT.

This clone has only one observation. The chain has TRBV14 and TRBJ2-1; 10 nucleotides agree with TRBD2. V lost 1 base and J lost 5; bases outside the gene matches: 8. Germline CDR1 SGHDN, CDR2 FVKESK. CDR3 length: 17 residues. CDR3 in DNA: TGTGCCAGCAGCCAAGGCTCTAGCGGGAGTTATAACAATGAGCAGTTCTTC. Translating it yields CASSQGSSGSYNNEQFF. Variable domain in full (rest from reference TRBV14 and TRBJ2-1): EAGVTQFPSHSVIEKGQTVTLRCDPISGHDNLYWYRRVMGKEIKFLLHFVKESKQDESGMPNNRFLAERTGGTYSTLKVQPAELEDSGVYFCASSQGSSGSYNNEQFFGPGTRLTVL.

The chain joins TRBV4-3 to TRBJ1-1; no clear D. Trimming took off 1 base at V and 2 bases at J, with 5 bases between the two ends. CDR1 LGHNA and CDR2 YSLEER come from the germline V gene. CDR3 length: 13 residues. CDR3 sequence reads: CASSQGHNTEAFF. CDR3 sequence (DNA): TGCGCCAGCAGCCAAGGACATAACACTGAAGCTTTCTTT.

This chain connects TRBV24-1 to TRBJ1-2; 8 bases match TRBD1. Trimming at V came to 5 bases and at J to 4 bases, leaving 5 bases not matched to a gene. CDR3 size: 14 residues. In germline, CDR1 is KGHDR, CDR2 SFDVKD. The CDR3: CATSGNDRGYGYTF. The CDR3 nucleotides read TGTGCCACCAGTGGAAATGACAGGGGCTATGGCTACACCTTC.

V gene TRBV7-8 combines with J gene TRBJ2-1, with 11 bases aligning to TRBD2. CDR3 length equals 17 residues. Losses at the gene ends were 2 bases for V and 4 bases for J; bases not matched to a gene: 7. Germline V gene sequence: CDR1 SGHVS, CDR2 FQNEAQ. CDR3 sequence: CASSLTLLAGGYNEQFF. The DNA of the CDR3 is TGTGCCAGCAGCTTAACACTTCTAGCGGGGGGTTACAATGAGCAGTTCTTC. The entire variable domain, with the rest obtained from reference TRBV7-8 and TRBJ2-1, is as follows: GAGVSQSPRYKVAKRGQDVALRCDPISGHVSLFWYQQALGQGPEFLTYFQNEAQLDKSGLPSDRFFAERPEGSVSTLKIQRTQQEDSAVYLCASSLTLLAGGYNEQFFGPGTRLTVL.

Points on this clone: The sample carries other DNA sequences with the same CDR3. The gene calls are TRBV7-2 and TRBJ2-3, with TRBD2 matching 12 bases. The CDR3 extends over 16 amino acids. V lost 0 bases, J lost 3 bases, and 1 base stayed unmatched. CDR1 and CDR2 from the germline V gene are SGHTA and FQGNSA. CDR3 sequence: CASSLALAGGTDTQYF. In nucleotides, the CDR3 is TGTGCCAGCAGCTTAGCGCTAGCGGGGGGGACAGATACGCAGTATTTT.

There are a few counts of this clone. This chain links TRBV6-4 with TRBJ2-1; D call uncertain. Per germline, CDR1 MRHNA and CDR2 SNTAGT. The CDR3 spans 14 residues. Trimming removed 0 bases at V and 3 bases at J, with 6 bases between. DNA for the CDR3: TGTGCCAGCAGTGACTCGAGGATCTACAATGAGCAGTTCTTC. Protein product: CASSDSRIYNEQFF.

The CDR3 region is CASSLNRPYEQYF. In DNA, the CDR3 is TGCGCCAGCAGCTTAAACAGACCCTACGAGCAGTACTTC. The chain joins TRBV5-1 to TRBJ2-7; D call uncertain. The V end was cut by 2 bases, the J end by 2 bases, with 8 bases between. The germline gives CDR1 SGHRS, CDR2 YFSETQ. CDR3 size: 13 residues.

Points on this clone: Distinct nucleotide sequences in the sample also encode this CDR3. The rearrangement joins TRBV5-1 to TRBJ1-1; TRBD1 might be the D (5 bases). Germline CDR1 reads SGHRS; CDR2 reads YFSETQ. Trimming stripped 0 bases from V and 1 base from J, with 7 bases between. The CDR3 consists of 14 residues. In DNA form, the CDR3 reads TGCGCCAGCAGCTTGGCTGGGGGGAACACTGAAGCTTTCTTT. This translates into CASSLAGGNTEAFF.

CDR3 in amino acids: CASRLTGNQPQHF. CDR3 DNA: TGTGCCAGCAGACTGACTGGCAATCAGCCCCAGCATTTT. The chain links TRBV12-3 or TRBV12-4 to TRBJ1-5; D gene ambiguous. V was shortened by 6 bases and J by 2 bases, with 8 bases between the two germline ends. This CDR3 spans 13 amino acids.

The genes are TRBV7-2 and TRBJ1-2, with D perhaps TRBD1 (6 bases). Deletions cut 4 bases from V and 7 bases from J, with 22 bases between. The germline V gene has CDR1 SGHTA and CDR2 FQGNSA. The CDR3 runs to 16 residues. This CDR3 reads CASSSTGGANPVGYTF. The CDR3 bases are TGTGCCAGCAGCTCTACGGGGGGCGCAAACCCGGTTGGCTACACCTTC.

The chain couples TRBV30 to TRBJ1-4; D not certain. Per germline, CDR1 GTSNPN and CDR2 SVGIG (reference sequence). The CDR3 consists of 15 residues. V was cut by 2 bases and J by 2 bases, with 12 bases left in between. The CDR3 region is CAWSTPRSTNEKLFF. The CDR3 DNA reads as TGTGCCTGGAGTACTCCTAGGTCCACTAATGAAAAACTGTTTTTT.

J is TRBJ2-7 and V is TRBV6-2 or TRBV6-3; D is undetermined. Trimming stripped 2 bases from V and 2 bases from J, with 13 bases between. Germline V CDR1 and CDR2: MNHEY, SVGEGT. The CDR3 is made up of 15 amino acids. CDR3 in amino acids: CASSYAVRGTYEQYF. The CDR3 DNA reads as TGTGCCAGCAGTTACGCCGTCCGAGGTACCTACGAGCAGTACTTC.

The rearrangement uses TRBV9 and TRBJ1-3; 9 bases agree with TRBD1. Germline V gene data show CDR1 as SGDLS and CDR2 as YYNGEE. The length of the CDR3 is 16 residues. The V gene end was trimmed by 3 bases and the J gene end by 1 base; junction bases not matched to a gene: 5. For the CDR3, the DNA is TGTGCCAGCAGCGCCTCCGGGACAGGGTCTGGAAACACCATATATTTT. Translating gives CASSASGTGSGNTIYF.

This chain links TRBV6-5 with TRBJ1-5; 10 bases are a match to TRBD1. Germline trimming cut 5 bases from V and 5 bases from J; bases unmatched to any gene: 3. CDR1 is MNHEY, CDR2 SVGAGI, per germline. The CDR3 is 14 amino acids. CDR3: CASSLGQGDQPQHF. CDR3 in DNA: TGTGCCAGCAGTCTCGGACAGGGGGATCAGCCCCAGCATTTT.

Comment on this clone: Within the sample, other DNA sequences also encode this same CDR3. CDR3 region: CASSQESGYEQYF. CDR3 nucleotide sequence: TGCGCCAGCAGCCAAGAGTCAGGCTACGAGCAGTACTTC. This sequence joins TRBV4-3 and TRBJ2-7, with no clear D. The CDR3 has 13 residues. Germline lookup yields CDR1 LGHNA and CDR2 YSLEER. V gave up 0 bases and J gave up 3 bases, with 6 bases separating them.

V is TRBV20-1 and J is TRBJ1-1, with TRBD1 identical over 8 bases. V lost 3 bases and J lost 8; bases outside the gene matches: 8. CDR1 and CDR2 from the germline V gene are DFQATT and SNEGSKA (reference sequence). This CDR3 region has 13 residues. CDR3 region: CSASQGAHVEAFF. The CDR3 DNA reads as TGCAGTGCTAGTCAGGGGGCGCATGTGGAAGCTTTCTTT.

In its sample, this clone was seen a few times. The rearrangement links TRBV6-6 to TRBJ2-7; TRBD2 agrees at 10 bases. The CDR3 is 15 residues long. V shed 6 bases and J 0 bases; nucleotides not matched to a gene: 5. Germline lookup yields CDR1 MNHNY and CDR2 SVGAGI (reference sequence). The CDR3 spells CASSPGTSASYEQYF. In nucleotides, the CDR3 is TGTGCCAGCAGCCCTGGGACTAGCGCCTCCTACGAGCAGTACTTC.

CDR3 DNA: TGTGCCAGCAGCTCCCTTGGGGGAAGTTTCGACGAGCAGTACTTC. This gives the protein CASSSLGGSFDEQYF. The V and J genes are TRBV7-9 and TRBJ2-7; D could derive from TRBD1 or TRBD2 (5 bases each). Germline lookup yields CDR1 SEHNR and CDR2 FQNEAQ (reference sequence). The germline V and J ends were trimmed by 4 bases and 5 bases, with 18 bases remaining between them. The CDR3 totals 15 residues.

The V gene is TRBV9, the J gene TRBJ1-5; D gene unclear. V gave up 0 bases and J gave up 1 base, with 11 bases separating them. The CDR3 is 16 residues long. CDR1 is SGDLS, CDR2 YYNGEE, per germline. The CDR3 nucleotides read TGTGCCAGCAGCGTAGAATTAAAGGAGAGCAATCAGCCCCAGCATTTT. Translating it yields CASSVELKESNQPQHF.

The chain is built from TRBV10-1 and TRBJ2-1; D gene ambiguous. Germline CDR1 WNHNN, CDR2 SYGVQD (reference sequence). The CDR3 is 10 residues long. Trimming took 8 bases from V and 3 from J, leaving 2 bases between them. CDR3 sequence reads: CASGYNEQFF. The CDR3 nucleotides read TGCGCCAGCGGCTACAATGAGCAGTTCTTC.

This clone has only one observation. CDR3 sequence: CASSLFRDGDTQYF. CDR3 in DNA: TGTGCCAGCAGCTTGTTTCGGGATGGCGATACGCAGTATTTT. This chain links TRBV5-4 with TRBJ2-3, with D tentatively TRBD2 (5 bases). Germline V CDR1 and CDR2: SGHNT, YYREEE (reference sequence). CDR3 length: 14 amino acids. V was clipped by 1 base and J by 6 bases, with 12 bases between them.

J is TRBJ2-3 and V is TRBV9, with TRBD1 identical over 7 bases. The CDR3 totals 12 residues. V lost 7 bases and J lost 8; bases outside the gene matches: 7. Germline V gene lookup returns CDR1 SGDLS and CDR2 YYNGEE. CDR3 sequence reads: CASGLTGSTQYF. For the CDR3, the DNA is TGTGCCAGCGGCCTGACAGGGAGTACGCAGTATTTT.

This clone has more than one count but fewer than ten. The J gene is TRBJ2-7, the V gene TRBV7-6, with D uncertain. CDR1 SGHVS and CDR2 FNYEAQ come from the germline V gene. The V end was cut by 3 bases, the J end by 0 bases, with 24 bases between. This CDR3 contains 19 residues. The CDR3 DNA is TGTGCCAGCAGCTTTCTGGCAGGTGTAGGATCCTCAAGCTCCTACGAGCAGTACTTC. Translating it yields CASSFLAGVGSSSSYEQYF.

The rearrangement joins TRBV5-4 to TRBJ2-7; D is unresolved. Germline values: CDR1 SGHNT, CDR2 YYREEE (reference sequence). The ends were cut back, 2 bases at V and 1 base at J, with 10 bases in the middle. CDR3 length: 14 amino acids. CDR3 residues: CASSFVTESYEQYF. In DNA, the CDR3 is TGTGCCAGCAGCTTCGTTACAGAGTCCTACGAGCAGTACTTC. The entire variable domain, with the rest obtained from reference TRBV5-4 and TRBJ2-7, is as follows: ETGVTQSPTHLIKTRGQQVTLRCSSQSGHNTVSWYQQALGQGPQFIFQYYREEENGRGNFPPRFSGLQFPNYSSELNVNALELDDSALYLCASSFVTESYEQYFGPGTRLTVT.